This T cell receptor (beta chain) is drawn from a study of cytomegalovirus exposure and HLA in healthy donors. General study points: Among CMV-associated TCR beta chains, most appeared HLA-restricted in a later analysis.

PCR primers comprised 60 Vbeta and 13 Jbeta primers. The repertoire was sequenced with immunoSEQ multiplex PCR; TCRdb's copy has only in-frame clones and lacks some. The sample holds around 140,000 clones, 82% seen once. Germline values: CDR1 SGHRS, CDR2 YFSETQ. The CDR3 runs to 15 residues. J lost 2 bases, V lost 4 bases, and 5 bases had no gene match. Turning to this clone: Its antigen is as yet unknown.

Sequences were obtained from PBMCs. This receptor was identified in a man younger than 35 in good health and CMV-seropositive. The rearrangement uses TRBV5-1 and TRBJ1-3; 8 bases fit TRBD1. CDR3 sequence: CASSRRTGPGNTIYF. CDR3 DNA sequence: TGCGCCAGCAGCAGACGGACAGGGCCTGGAAACACCATATATTTT.